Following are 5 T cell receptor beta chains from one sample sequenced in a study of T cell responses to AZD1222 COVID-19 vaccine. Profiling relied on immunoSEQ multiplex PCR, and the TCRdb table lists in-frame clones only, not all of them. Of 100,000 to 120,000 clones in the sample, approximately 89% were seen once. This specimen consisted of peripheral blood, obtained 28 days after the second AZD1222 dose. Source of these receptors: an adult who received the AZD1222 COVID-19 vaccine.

The CDR3 nucleotides are TGTGCCAGCAGATCCCATGGACAGGTGAACACTGAAGCTTTCTTT. This translates into CASRSHGQVNTEAFF. This sequence joins TRBV28 and TRBJ1-1, with 7 bases that match TRBD1. Losses at the gene ends were 6 bases for V and 0 bases for J; bases not matched to a gene: 7. Germline V lookup: CDR1 MDHEN, CDR2 SYDVKM. This CDR3 contains 15 residues.

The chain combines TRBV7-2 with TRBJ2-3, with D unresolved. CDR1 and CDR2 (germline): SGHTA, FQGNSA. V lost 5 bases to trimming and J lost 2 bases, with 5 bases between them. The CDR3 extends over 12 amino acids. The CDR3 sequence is CASSVFTDTQYF. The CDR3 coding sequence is TGTGCCAGCAGCGTGTTCACAGATACGCAGTATTTT.

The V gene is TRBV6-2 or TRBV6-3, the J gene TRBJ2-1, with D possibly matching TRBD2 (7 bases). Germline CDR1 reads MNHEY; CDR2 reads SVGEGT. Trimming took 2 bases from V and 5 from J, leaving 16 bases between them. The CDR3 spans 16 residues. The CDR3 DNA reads TGTGCCAGCAGTTACCGGCAGGGAGGGGGAGACAATGAGCAGTTCTTC. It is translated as CASSYRQGGGDNEQFF.

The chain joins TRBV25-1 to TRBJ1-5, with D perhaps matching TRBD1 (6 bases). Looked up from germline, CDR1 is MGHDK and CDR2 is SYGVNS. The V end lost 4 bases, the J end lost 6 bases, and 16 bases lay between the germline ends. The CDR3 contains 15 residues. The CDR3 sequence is CASSAETGNAQPQHF. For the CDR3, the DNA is TGTGCCAGCAGTGCAGAAACAGGGAATGCTCAGCCCCAGCATTTT.

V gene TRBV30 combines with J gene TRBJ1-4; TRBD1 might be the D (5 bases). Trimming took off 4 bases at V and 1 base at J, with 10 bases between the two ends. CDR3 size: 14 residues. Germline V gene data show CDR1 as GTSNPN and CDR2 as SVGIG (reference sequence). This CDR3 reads CAWTRQRTNEKLFF. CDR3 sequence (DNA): TGTGCCTGGACAAGACAGAGAACTAATGAAAAACTGTTTTTT.